This T cell receptor (beta chain) was retrieved from a study of T-cell reconstitution after alpha-beta-depleted transplantation in children. Preparing the TCRbeta library involved the use of unique molecular identifiers. TCRdb re-called the PCR reads with MiXCR, one entry per CDR3 protein. The table has more than 150,000 distinct CDR3 sequences, about 6.8% seen once. This clonotype showed up many times. Trimming pared 0 bases from V and 2 bases from J, leaving 17 bases between. The CDR3 runs 16 residues. Per germline, CDR1 SQVTM and CDR2 ANQGSEA. V usage is TRBV29-1 and J usage is TRBJ2-7; tentatively, D is TRBD1 (5 bases). This clonotype originated in a human donor who donated a stem cell graft to a child with Wiskott-Aldrich syndrome. This specimen was PBMCs from the stem cell graft donor, taken from the stem cell graft. The CDR3, as DNA: TGCAGCGTTGAAGAATTTGGGGCAGGAGTTACCTACGAGCAGTACTTC. It is translated as CSVEEFGAGVTYEQYF.